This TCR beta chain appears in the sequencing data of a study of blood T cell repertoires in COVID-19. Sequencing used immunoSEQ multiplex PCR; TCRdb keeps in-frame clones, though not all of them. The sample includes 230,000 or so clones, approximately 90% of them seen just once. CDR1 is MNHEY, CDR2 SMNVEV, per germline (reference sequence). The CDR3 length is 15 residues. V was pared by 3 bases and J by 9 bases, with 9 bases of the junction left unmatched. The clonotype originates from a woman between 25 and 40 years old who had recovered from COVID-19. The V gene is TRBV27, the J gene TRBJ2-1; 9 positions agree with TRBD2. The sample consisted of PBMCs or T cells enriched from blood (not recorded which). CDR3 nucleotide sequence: TGTGCCAGCAGTTTGCGTAGACTAGCGGAGGGTGAGCAGTTCTTC. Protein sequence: CASSLRRLAEGEQFF.